The rows below give T cell receptor beta chains drawn from one sample of a study of Graves' ophthalmopathy and Graves' hyperthyroidism. MiXCR, run by TCRdb on the multiplex PCR reads, gives a single entry per CDR3 protein. The sample comprises 200,000 to 300,000 distinct CDR3 sequences, around 50% of which are singletons, and around half rests with the top ten. The sequencing sample was made of peripheral blood. The receptors come from an adult man with Graves' ophthalmopathy. Each CDR3 is given with its conserved first and last residue. A D gene is named only where the DNA matches it firmly. Where a row states a size, it is once, few, many or the class of an expanded clone; other rows omit it.

abundance: .; j_gene: TRBJ1-4; d_gene: TRBD1; v_gene: TRBV7-9; CDR3nt: TGTGCCAGCAGCCTTACAGGGGACCATAATGAAAAACTGTTTTTT; CDR3aa: CASSLTGDHNEKLFF
abundance: few; j_gene: TRBJ2-2; d_gene: TRBD1; v_gene: TRBV9; CDR3nt: TGTGCCAGCAGCGGGGGACAGGGGAACACCGGGGAGCTGTTTTTT; CDR3aa: CASSGGQGNTGELFF
abundance: .; j_gene: TRBJ2-5; d_gene: .; v_gene: TRBV24-1; CDR3nt: TGTGCCACCACCCTCCCCAGCGGCTTCCAAGAGGCCCAGTACTTC; CDR3aa: CATTLPSGFQEAQYF
abundance: few; j_gene: TRBJ1-5; d_gene: TRBD1; v_gene: TRBV2; CDR3nt: TGTGCCAGCAGACGCACCGGGACAGGGGCCAATCAGCCCCAGCATTTT; CDR3aa: CASRRTGTGANQPQHF
abundance: few; j_gene: TRBJ2-7; d_gene: .; v_gene: TRBV6-6; CDR3nt: TGTGCCAGCAGTTTAATCTACGAGCAGTACTTC; CDR3aa: CASSLIYEQYF
abundance: once; j_gene: TRBJ2-7; d_gene: .; v_gene: TRBV10-3; CDR3nt: TGTGCCATCAGCCGATCGGGGGACGGGGAGCAGTACTTC; CDR3aa: CAISRSGDGEQYF
abundance: .; j_gene: TRBJ1-5; d_gene: .; v_gene: TRBV20-1; CDR3nt: TGCAGTGCTACTACCGGGACGTACAATCAGCCCCAGCATTTT; CDR3aa: CSATTGTYNQPQHF
abundance: .; j_gene: TRBJ1-2; d_gene: .; v_gene: TRBV10-2; CDR3nt: TGTGCCAGCACCCGGGGCAACTATGGCTACACCTTC; CDR3aa: CASTRGNYGYTF
abundance: .; j_gene: TRBJ2-6; d_gene: .; v_gene: TRBV19; CDR3nt: TGTGCCAGTAGTATAGATAGGACGGGGAATGGGGCCAACGTCCTGACTTTC; CDR3aa: CASSIDRTGNGANVLTF
abundance: few; j_gene: TRBJ1-1; d_gene: .; v_gene: TRBV7-9; CDR3nt: TGTGCCAGCAGCTTAGCGCGCGGGGGTATGAACACTGAAGCTTTCTTT; CDR3aa: CASSLARGGMNTEAFF
abundance: .; j_gene: TRBJ2-7; d_gene: .; v_gene: TRBV5-1; CDR3nt: TGCGCCAGCAGTACGAGACGGGGGATGGAACACGAGCAGTACTTC; CDR3aa: CASSTRRGMEHEQYF
abundance: .; j_gene: TRBJ1-1; d_gene: .; v_gene: TRBV5-6; CDR3nt: TGTGCCAGCAGCCCGCAGGGGTTGAACGTTGAAGCTTTCTTT; CDR3aa: CASSPQGLNVEAFF
abundance: many; j_gene: TRBJ2-5; d_gene: TRBD1; v_gene: TRBV7-8; CDR3nt: TGTGCCAGCAGCTTAATGACAGGGGCCTGGGAGACCCAGTACTTC; CDR3aa: CASSLMTGAWETQYF
abundance: .; j_gene: TRBJ1-2; d_gene: TRBD1; v_gene: TRBV29-1; CDR3nt: TGCAGCGTCGCCCGACAGGGATACTATGGCTACACCTTC; CDR3aa: CSVARQGYYGYTF
abundance: .; j_gene: TRBJ1-4; d_gene: .; v_gene: TRBV2; CDR3nt: TGTGCCAGCGGTTTTGGGGACTTATCTAATGAAAAACTGTTTTTT; CDR3aa: CASGFGDLSNEKLFF
abundance: .; j_gene: TRBJ1-5; d_gene: TRBD1; v_gene: TRBV10-3; CDR3nt: TGTGCCATCAGTGAGTCGGGACAGGGTCAGCCCCAGCATTTT; CDR3aa: CAISESGQGQPQHF
abundance: .; j_gene: TRBJ1-1; d_gene: .; v_gene: TRBV19; CDR3nt: TGTGCCAGTAGTATAACGATCACTGAAGCTTTCTTT; CDR3aa: CASSITITEAFF
abundance: .; j_gene: TRBJ2-7; d_gene: .; v_gene: TRBV7-9; CDR3nt: TGTGCCAGCAGCTTTCAGGGTGGGAGCTTCTACGAGCAGTACTTC; CDR3aa: CASSFQGGSFYEQYF
abundance: many; j_gene: TRBJ2-7; d_gene: TRBD2; v_gene: TRBV6-1; CDR3nt: TGTGCCAGCAGTGAAGCGGGAGGGAGCTCCTACGAGCAGTACTTC; CDR3aa: CASSEAGGSSYEQYF
abundance: once; j_gene: TRBJ1-4; d_gene: .; v_gene: TRBV5-8; CDR3nt: TGTGCCAGCAGCACAGGGATTACTAATGAAAAACTGTTTTTT; CDR3aa: CASSTGITNEKLFF
abundance: many; j_gene: TRBJ1-2; d_gene: .; v_gene: TRBV15; CDR3nt: TGTGCCACCAGCAGGAACCGGGCCGACTATGGCTACACCTTC; CDR3aa: CATSRNRADYGYTF
abundance: .; j_gene: TRBJ1-2; d_gene: .; v_gene: TRBV6-5; CDR3nt: TGTGCCAGCAGTTACGGGCCAAGGGCGGGCTATGGCTACACCTTC; CDR3aa: CASSYGPRAGYGYTF
abundance: many; j_gene: TRBJ1-2; d_gene: .; v_gene: TRBV7-9; CDR3nt: TGTGCCAGCAGCTTAGGCAGCTATGGCTACACCTTC; CDR3aa: CASSLGSYGYTF